The 32 T cell receptor beta chains given below trace back to one sample, sequenced in a study of T cells after yellow fever vaccination. One entry per CDR3 protein results from TCRdb running MiXCR on the 5' RACE reads. The profile shows some 600,000 distinct CDR3 sequences, around 12% of them singletons. Sequenced here: PBMCs, sampled on the day of the yellow fever booster vaccination. Receptor source: a man younger than 45 who received the YFV17D yellow fever vaccine.

The CDR3 region is CASSPRQGDTQYF. CDR3 sequence (DNA): TGTGCCAGCAGCCCGAGACAGGGAGATACGCAGTATTTT. The rearrangement joins TRBV7-2 to TRBJ2-3, with 7 nucleotides matching TRBD1. The CDR3 loop spans 13 amino acids. V dropped 5 bases and J dropped 5; count of bases not matched to a gene: 4. Germline CDR1 and CDR2: SGHTA and FQGNSA.

In its sample, this clonotype was seen a few times. V and J are TRBV5-1 and TRBJ1-2; D call uncertain. The CDR3 runs 15 residues. The germline CDR1 and CDR2 sequences are SGHRS and YFSETQ. Trimming left V 0 bases short and J 2 bases short, with 11 bases between. The DNA of the CDR3 is TGCGCCAGCAGCTTGGTCCCTGGGGAAAACTATGGCTACACCTTC. Translating gives CASSLVPGENYGYTF.

This clonotype was seen a few times. This rearrangement joins TRBV12-3 or TRBV12-4 to TRBJ2-5, with D perhaps matching TRBD2 (6 bases). Trimming took off 6 bases at V and 5 bases at J, with 10 bases between the two ends. There are 12 residues in the CDR3. The CDR3 nucleotides read TGTGCCAGCAGACCGGGAGTGGAGACCCAGTACTTC. It specifies CASRPGVETQYF.

The chain is built from TRBV5-8 and TRBJ2-2; no clear D gene. CDR1 SGHTS and CDR2 YDEGEE come from the germline V gene. The V end lost 4 bases, the J end lost 8 bases, and 9 bases lay between the germline ends. The CDR3 is 12 amino acids. Written as DNA, the CDR3 is TGTGCCAGCAGCCTTGAGAGGGGGGAGCTGTTTTTT. Translation gives CASSLERGELFF.

About this clonotype: A single base separates this from a much larger clone, so it may be a read error. The rearrangement uses TRBV4-2 and TRBJ1-1, with D unresolved. This CDR3 comprises 12 residues. Germline V lookup: CDR1 LGHNA, CDR2 YNFKEQ. Trimming cost V 4 bases and J 3 bases, with 6 bases left between them. The CDR3 DNA follows: TGTGCCAGCAGCCCCGGGGACACTGAAGCTTTCTTT. Its translation is CASSPGDTEAFF.

This CDR3 is CASSYPIRGVAEAFF. CDR3 sequence (DNA): TGTGCCAGCAGTTACCCCATTCGAGGGGTGGCTGAAGCTTTCTTT. The V gene is TRBV6-5, the J gene TRBJ1-1; possibly TRBD1 for D (5 bases). Germline V gives CDR1 MNHEY, CDR2 SVGAGI. Deletions cut 2 bases from V and 6 bases from J, with 16 bases between. This CDR3 region has 15 residues.

A few counts support this clonotype. The chain employs TRBV12-3 or TRBV12-4 and TRBJ2-7, with 11 bases matching TRBD2. The trim removed 6 bases at V and 3 bases at J, leaving 4 bases unmatched. CDR3 length equals 14 residues. The CDR3 region is CASSTSGSSYEQYF. CDR3 sequence (DNA): TGTGCCAGCAGCACTAGCGGGAGTAGCTACGAGCAGTACTTC.

This clonotype has more than one count but fewer than ten. This chain connects TRBV5-1 to TRBJ2-3, with D perhaps matching TRBD2 (5 bases). The CDR3 runs 13 residues. V was pared by 5 bases and J by 0 bases, with 7 bases between. The germline V gene has CDR1 SGHRS and CDR2 YFSETQ. CDR3 bases: TGCGCCAGCAGGTGGGAGAGCACAGATACGCAGTATTTT. Its translation: CASRWESTDTQYF.

The table lists this clonotype with a few counts. The chain couples TRBV12-3 or TRBV12-4 to TRBJ2-5; TRBD2 agrees at 7 bases. The CDR3 is 15 amino acids. The V segment lost 3 bases and the J segment 5 bases; nucleotides outside the gene matches: 9. CDR3 loop: CASSFRGRAGETQYF. CDR3 nucleotides: TGTGCCAGCAGTTTTCGTGGGAGGGCCGGGGAGACCCAGTACTTC.

Note on this clonotype: A read error may produce the germline difference seen at one junction end. CDR3 nucleotides: TGTGCCATCAGTCCCTCTTTGACCCTCCTAGCGGGAGGGGAGACCCAGTACTTC. As protein: CAISPSLTLLAGGETQYF. The V call is TRBV2, the J call TRBJ2-5; TRBD2 matches 12 bases. CDR1 SNHLY and CDR2 FYNNEI come from the germline V gene. The CDR3 runs 18 residues.

There are a few counts of this clonotype. The V call is TRBV20-1, the J call TRBJ2-5; perhaps D is TRBD1 or TRBD2 (5 bases each). CDR3 length: 15 amino acids. Germline V gives CDR1 DFQATT, CDR2 SNEGSKA (reference sequence). In DNA form, the CDR3 reads TGCAGCCCCCGGGACCCCTCCATAGGGCGAGAGACCCAGTACTTC. Its protein is CSPRDPSIGRETQYF.

This clonotype was picked up a small number of times. The rearrangement uses TRBV18 and TRBJ2-1, with D perhaps matching TRBD1 (6 bases). V lost 4 bases, J lost 4 bases, and 17 bases lay in between. Germline lookup yields CDR1 KGHSH and CDR2 LQKENI. The CDR3 is 16 amino acids. The CDR3 DNA is TGTGCCAGCTCACTATCTCAGGGGTCAAGGTACAATGAGCAGTTCTTC. Protein product: CASSLSQGSRYNEQFF. Variable domain in full (rest from reference TRBV18 and TRBJ2-1): NAGVMQNPRHLVRRRGQEARLRCSPMKGHSHVYWYRQLPEEGLKFMVYLQKENIIDESGMPKERFSAEFPKEGPSILRIQQVVRGDSAAYFCASSLSQGSRYNEQFFGPGTRLTVL.

V usage is TRBV9 and J usage is TRBJ2-5; D perhaps matches TRBD2 (6 bases). CDR1 is SGDLS, CDR2 YYNGEE, per germline. V was shortened by 1 base and J by 9 bases, with 22 bases between the two germline ends. The length of the CDR3 is 16 residues. The CDR3 protein is CASSVRGGPSPNPQYF. The CDR3 DNA reads as TGTGCCAGCAGCGTAAGGGGAGGACCGAGCCCCAACCCCCAGTACTTC.

The J gene is TRBJ2-1, the V gene TRBV9; D possibly uses TRBD1 or TRBD2 (5 bases each). The germline gives CDR1 SGDLS, CDR2 YYNGEE. V lost 4 bases and J lost 10, with 15 bases in between. The CDR3 loop spans 13 amino acids. The DNA of the CDR3 is TGTGCCAGCAGCCCAGAGGGGAGTGGGGAGCAGTTCTTC. It is translated as CASSPEGSGEQFF.

This clonotype was found a few times. The V call is TRBV14, the J call TRBJ2-2; 14 bases fit TRBD2. This CDR3 has 18 amino acids. The V gene end was trimmed by 4 bases and the J gene end by 4 bases; junction bases not matched to a gene: 8. The V gene's germline CDR1 is SGHDN and CDR2 FVKESK. The chain's CDR3 is CASSLGTSGRWGTGELFF. CDR3 coding DNA: TGTGCCAGCAGCCTTGGGACTAGCGGGAGATGGGGCACCGGGGAGCTGTTTTTT.

This clonotype was seen repeatedly, ten times or more. The chain carries TRBV7-8 and TRBJ2-5; D is possibly TRBD2 (6 bases). V lost 1 base and J lost 6, with 18 bases in between. The CDR3 is 16 residues long. Germline V lookup: CDR1 SGHVS, CDR2 FQNEAQ. The DNA for the CDR3 is TGTGCCAGCAGCTTAGAAGCCGCAGGGAGGAAGAAGACCCAGTACTTC. Its translation is CASSLEAAGRKKTQYF.

This clonotype was recorded a few times. V is TRBV2 and J is TRBJ2-3; D perhaps matches TRBD1 (6 bases). V was cut by 6 bases and J by 4 bases, with 14 bases left in between. CDR3 length: 14 residues. Germline-derived CDR1 and CDR2 are SNHLY and FYNNEI. The CDR3: CASSRNGGSDTQYF. The DNA for the CDR3 is TGTGCCAGCAGCCGAAATGGGGGCTCAGATACGCAGTATTTT.

This clonotype occurred a few times. Germline and junction disagree at one end, which may indicate a read error. The rearrangement uses TRBV12-3 or TRBV12-4 and TRBJ2-2; 9 bases are shared with TRBD2. The CDR3 totals 17 residues. CDR3: CASNLRTSVTNTGELFF. The DNA of the CDR3 is TGTGCCAGCAATTTAAGGACTAGCGTAACTAACACCGGGGAGCTGTTTTTT.

This clonotype came up many times. The rearrangement uses TRBV29-1 and TRBJ2-7; a possible D gene is TRBD2 (6 bases). CDR1 is SQVTM, CDR2 ANQGSEA, per germline. The CDR3 runs to 13 residues. V was pared by 2 bases and J by 0 bases, with 8 bases between. The CDR3 region is CSVETSSSYEQYF. The CDR3 nucleotides read TGCAGCGTTGAAACTAGCAGCTCCTACGAGCAGTACTTC.

The chain couples TRBV7-9 to TRBJ2-6; 9 bases match TRBD1. The length of the CDR3 is 15 residues. Germline V gene data show CDR1 as SEHNR and CDR2 as FQNEAQ (reference sequence). For the CDR3, the DNA is TGTGTAGGACAGGGGAAGACCTCTGGGGCCAACGTCCTGACTTTC. Protein sequence: CVGQGKTSGANVLTF.

This clonotype appeared a few times. The gene calls are TRBV14 and TRBJ2-2, with 7 bases matching TRBD2. This CDR3 comprises 13 residues. V was pared by 3 bases and J by 9 bases, with 4 bases of the junction left unmatched. Germline V CDR1 and CDR2: SGHDN, FVKESK. The CDR3 nucleotides read TGTGCCAGCAGCCAGGCGGGAGTGTGGGAGCTGTTTTTT. Translating it yields CASSQAGVWELFF. Variable domain in full (rest from reference TRBV14 and TRBJ2-2): EAGVTQFPSHSVIEKGQTVTLRCDPISGHDNLYWYRRVMGKEIKFLLHFVKESKQDESGMPNNRFLAERTGGTYSTLKVQPAELEDSGVYFCASSQAGVWELFFGEGSRLTVL.

This clonotype was picked up a small number of times. V and J are TRBV24-1 and TRBJ2-1; possibly TRBD1 or TRBD2 for D (5 bases each). Trimming took 4 bases from V and 2 from J, leaving 11 bases between them. This CDR3 has 15 residues. Per germline, CDR1 KGHDR and CDR2 SFDVKD. The DNA of the CDR3 is TGTGCCACCAGTGACTCCTCGGGACCCTACAATGAGCAGTTCTTC. Its protein is CATSDSSGPYNEQFF.

This clonotype turned up a few times. The gene calls are TRBV19 and TRBJ2-3; TRBD2 agrees at 7 bases. The junction had 7 bases not matched to a gene; V was cut back by 7 bases and J by 3 bases. Germline assignment: CDR1 LNHDA and CDR2 SQIVND (reference sequence). The CDR3 spans 14 residues. CDR3 residues: CASTSAGATDTQYF. The CDR3, as DNA: TGTGCCAGTACGTCGGCGGGAGCGACAGATACGCAGTATTTT.

This chain connects TRBV5-6 to TRBJ2-1; a weak D match, TRBD2 (5 bases). Between the trimmed V and J ends, which lost 9 bases and 15 bases, there was a span of 25 bases. CDR1 and CDR2 from the germline V gene are SGHDT and YYEEEE. The CDR3 has 13 amino acids. For the CDR3, the DNA is TGTGCCATCGGCCCGGAGGTTCATGGAATAACGTTCTTC. Protein sequence: CAIGPEVHGITFF.

This clonotype has a count of ten or more. The chain links TRBV7-8 to TRBJ2-1; 10 nucleotides match TRBD2. V lost 5 bases, J lost 9 bases, and 16 bases stayed unmatched. Germline V gene sequence: CDR1 SGHVS, CDR2 FQNEAQ. This CDR3 comprises 17 residues. The DNA of the CDR3 is TGTGCCAGCAGCACCCTACCGGAGTCTAGCGGGAGAAGTGAGCAGTTCTTC. Translated: CASSTLPESSGRSEQFF.

Concerning this clonotype: This CDR3 is missing its conserved last phenylalanine or tryptophan, likely due to a read error. The chain has TRBV9 and TRBJ2-1; 9 bases are shared with TRBD2. V was pared by 4 bases and J by 6 bases, with 17 bases of the junction left unmatched. The germline gives CDR1 SGDLS, CDR2 YYNGEE. CDR3 length equals 18 residues. CDR3 sequence reads: CASSQGLAGSVKSNEQFS. CDR3 bases: TGTGCCAGCAGCCAGGGGCTAGCGGGAAGCGTGAAAAGCAATGAGCAGTTCTCC.

The V and J genes are TRBV7-2 and TRBJ2-1; 8 nucleotides align to TRBD2. The CDR3 is 16 residues long. V lost 0 bases and J lost 5; bases outside the gene matches: 6. Germline values: CDR1 SGHTA, CDR2 FQGNSA. The CDR3 sequence is CASSLACGLANNEQFF. DNA of the CDR3: TGTGCCAGCAGCTTAGCGTGTGGACTAGCCAACAATGAGCAGTTCTTC.

This clonotype was seen a few times. This chain uses TRBV7-2 with TRBJ2-2, with TRBD2 as a possible D gene (5 bases). CDR1 is SGHTA, CDR2 FQGNSA, per germline. This CDR3 comprises 16 residues. V lost 3 bases to trimming and J lost 2 bases, with 13 bases between them. CDR3 nucleotides: TGTGCCAGCAGCTTCGCCGGAGGAGTTAACACCGGGGAGCTGTTTTTT. Protein sequence: CASSFAGGVNTGELFF. The full variable domain, its missing parts supplied by reference TRBV7-2 and TRBJ2-2, is GAGVSQSPSNKVTEKGKDVELRCDPISGHTALYWYRQSLGQGLEFLIYFQGNSAPDKSGLPSDRFSAERTGGSVSTLTIQRTQQEDSAVYLCASSFAGGVNTGELFFGEGSRLTVL.

The rearrangement uses TRBV9 and TRBJ2-1; D unclear. Germline V lookup: CDR1 SGDLS, CDR2 YYNGEE. CDR3 length equals 13 residues. V dropped 3 bases and J dropped 7 bases, with 11 bases sitting between them. CDR3 in amino acids: CASSAPLLNEQFF. The DNA for the CDR3 is TGTGCCAGCAGCGCCCCCCTTTTGAATGAGCAGTTCTTC. The full variable domain, rest sourced from reference TRBV9 and TRBJ2-1, is DSGVTQTPKHLITATGQRVTLRCSPRSGDLSVYWYQQSLDQGLQFLIQYYNGEERAKGNILERFSAQQFPDLHSELNLSSLELGDSALYFCASSAPLLNEQFFGPGTRLTVL.

The chain recombines TRBV7-2 with TRBJ2-7; D is perhaps TRBD2 (5 bases). The CDR3 consists of 13 residues. CDR1 is SGHTA, CDR2 FQGNSA, per germline. Trimming shortened V by 0 bases and J by 6 bases, and 9 bases separated the two germline ends. CDR3 DNA: TGTGCCAGCAGCTTAGCAGTGGCGGGCGAGCAGTACTTC. It specifies CASSLAVAGEQYF.

The table lists this clonotype with a few counts. The chain employs TRBV6-2 or TRBV6-3 and TRBJ1-5; the D is unclear. This CDR3 has 13 amino acids. The germline V gene encodes CDR1 MNHEY and CDR2 SVGEGT. V dropped 8 bases and J dropped 3 bases, with 11 bases sitting between them. The CDR3 spells CASEAGANQPQHF. CDR3 in DNA: TGTGCCAGCGAGGCAGGAGCCAATCAGCCCCAGCATTTT.

Only a few counts were recorded for this clonotype. The J gene is TRBJ2-3, the V gene TRBV7-3, with D unresolved. Germline V gene sequence: CDR1 SGHTA, CDR2 FQGTGA. Between the trimmed V and J ends, which lost 4 bases and 7 bases, there was a span of 12 bases. CDR3 length equals 13 residues. CDR3 amino acids: CASSSYPQNTQYF. The CDR3 DNA reads as TGTGCCAGCAGCTCTTACCCACAGAATACGCAGTATTTT.